Ten or more counts support the clone carrying this TCR beta chain. Its antigen is still unknown. Germline lookup yields CDR1 SGHTA and CDR2 FQGTGA. Between the trimmed V and J ends, which lost 0 bases and 7 bases, there was a span of 9 bases. The CDR3 runs 13 residues. The data were obtained in a study of T cell responses to AZD1222 COVID-19 vaccine. Study conclusions and caveats: Only five to seven individuals given AZD1222 were seropositive at baseline.

Measured with immunoSEQ multiplex PCR; TCRdb has only the in-frame clones, and not every one. The sample has 150,000 to 200,000 clones, more than 75% seen once; the top ten hold 0.99%. Sequencing used peripheral blood, obtained on day 0 of AZD1222 vaccination. The chain carries TRBV7-3 and TRBJ1-1; possible D gene TRBD1, 5 bases. The clonotype was recovered from an adult in good health. The CDR3 reads CASSLTIRGEAFF. CDR3 nucleotides: TGTGCCAGCAGCTTAACGATAAGGGGTGAAGCTTTCTTT.